The 26 T cell receptor beta chains given below trace back to one sample, sequenced in a study of response to subunit inactivated influenza vaccine. TCRdb passed the RT-PCR reads through MiXCR, listing each CDR3 protein once. The sample consists of approximately 700,000 distinct CDR3 sequences, 15% to 17% of them appearing once. Sequenced material: PBMCs from blood, taken 11 to 12 days after vaccination. The receptors stem from a man aged 45-65 years who received an inactivated influenza vaccine.

This clonotype was seen a few times. The chain links TRBV7-9 to TRBJ2-3; D possibly corresponds to TRBD1 (6 bases). Germline CDR1 and CDR2: SEHNR and FQNEAQ (reference sequence). CDR3 length: 15 amino acids. V lost 4 bases and J lost 1, with 12 bases in between. The CDR3 region is CASSYRAQGTDTQYF. The CDR3 region has the DNA TGTGCCAGCAGCTACAGGGCCCAGGGCACAGATACGCAGTATTTT.

In its sample, this clonotype was seen a few times. The V and J genes are TRBV5-6 and TRBJ2-1, with 12 bases fitting TRBD2. V shed 1 base and J 4 bases; nucleotides not matched to a gene: 12. CDR3 size: 19 residues. Germline V lookup: CDR1 SGHDT, CDR2 YYEEEE. The CDR3 region is CASSLSTSGSGGRYNEQFF. The CDR3 coding sequence is TGTGCCAGCAGCTTGTCGACTAGCGGGAGTGGGGGCCGTTACAATGAGCAGTTCTTC.

This clonotype was counted ten times or more. In nucleotides, the CDR3 is TGTGCCAGCAGTCGTCAAGGCTTGAACACTGAAGCTTTCTTT. As protein: CASSRQGLNTEAFF. The rearrangement joins TRBV7-9 to TRBJ1-1, with D unresolved. V dropped 6 bases and J dropped 0 bases, with 11 bases sitting between them. The V gene's germline CDR1 is SEHNR and CDR2 FQNEAQ (reference sequence). This CDR3 contains 14 residues.

This clonotype was counted a few times. The V and J genes are TRBV12-3 or TRBV12-4 and TRBJ2-5; D is possibly TRBD1 or TRBD2 (5 bases each). The V and J ends lost 6 bases and 0 bases respectively, with 11 bases between them. The CDR3 consists of 14 residues. CDR3 sequence (DNA): TGTGCCAGCAGCTACCCGGGACACCAAGAGACCCAGTACTTC. The encoded protein is CASSYPGHQETQYF.

V usage is TRBV4-2 and J usage is TRBJ1-1; TRBD1 matches at 10 bases. CDR1 is LGHNA and CDR2 is YNFKEQ in the germline V gene. This CDR3 has 16 amino acids. J was trimmed by 7 bases and V by 5 bases; bases with no gene match: 13. The CDR3 DNA reads TGTGCCAGCAGCTCCCGGGACAGGGGAAACCCGGGTGAAGCTTTCTTT. Translating gives CASSSRDRGNPGEAFF.

The gene calls are TRBV6-1 and TRBJ2-7; D remains unclear. The CDR3 contains 15 residues. The V and J ends lost 5 bases and 3 bases respectively, with 17 bases between them. The germline CDR1 and CDR2 sequences are MNHNS and SASEGT. The CDR3: CASSPTNRVFYEQYF. Here the CDR3 DNA reads TGTGCCAGCAGTCCCACCAACCGGGTCTTCTACGAGCAGTACTTC.

This clonotype appeared a few times. The V gene is TRBV9, the J gene TRBJ1-5, with TRBD1 as a possible D gene (6 bases). The ends were cut back, 4 bases at V and 4 bases at J, with 15 bases in the middle. The CDR3 has 15 residues. Germline V gene sequence: CDR1 SGDLS, CDR2 YYNGEE. CDR3 amino acids: CASSPRGGLNQPQHF. The CDR3 bases are TGTGCCAGCAGCCCGAGGGGGGGTTTGAATCAGCCCCAGCATTTT. The whole variable domain, remainder taken from reference TRBV9 and TRBJ1-5, is DSGVTQTPKHLITATGQRVTLRCSPRSGDLSVYWYQQSLDQGLQFLIQYYNGEERAKGNILERFSAQQFPDLHSELNLSSLELGDSALYFCASSPRGGLNQPQHFGDGTRLSIL.

V and J are TRBV10-3 and TRBJ2-3; either TRBD1 or TRBD2 may supply D (6 bases each). The CDR3 extends over 15 amino acids. The germline V and J ends were trimmed by 2 bases and 1 base, with 10 bases remaining between them. Germline lookup yields CDR1 ENHRY and CDR2 SYGVKD. CDR3 DNA: TGTGCCATCAGTGAGAGGAGGGGGGGCACAGATACGCAGTATTTT. Translated: CAISERRGGTDTQYF.

The rearrangement joins TRBV27 to TRBJ1-6; perhaps TRBD1 as D (6 bases). The ends were cut back, 8 bases at V and 7 bases at J, with 15 bases in the middle. The germline CDR1 and CDR2 sequences are MNHEY and SMNVEV (reference sequence). This CDR3 region has 14 residues. In nucleotides, the CDR3 is TGTGCCAGCTCCCCCGACAGGTCCAATTCACCCCTCCACTTT. Translating gives CASSPDRSNSPLHF.

This clonotype was found a few times. The chain combines TRBV5-1 with TRBJ2-6, with unresolved D. V was trimmed by 0 bases and J by 1 base, leaving 8 bases between them. The CDR3 runs to 16 residues. Germline V gives CDR1 SGHRS, CDR2 YFSETQ. The CDR3 loop is CASSLDRSSGANVLTF. CDR3 DNA sequence: TGCGCCAGCAGCTTGGATCGCTCATCTGGGGCCAACGTCCTGACTTTC. The variable domain in full, with the rest retrieved from reference TRBV5-1 and TRBJ2-6, is KAGVTQTPRYLIKTRGQQVTLSCSPISGHRSVSWYQQTPGQGLQFLFEYFSETQRNKGNFPGRFSGRQFSNSRSEMNVSTLELGDSALYLCASSLDRSSGANVLTFGAGSRLTVL.

Notes on this clonotype: At one end the junction does not follow the germline gene, possibly because of a read error. This chain connects TRBV7-8 to TRBJ2-7; 10 bases fit TRBD2. The CDR3 is made up of 16 amino acids. Germline CDR1 reads SGHVS; CDR2 reads FQNEAQ. CDR3 in DNA: TGTGCCAGCAGCTTAGCCGGGACTAGCGTAACCTACAAGCAGTACTTC. This gives the protein CASSLAGTSVTYKQYF.

The chain uses TRBV5-5 and TRBJ1-1; 8 nucleotides match TRBD1. V lost 4 bases and J lost 1; bases outside the gene matches: 9. The CDR3 loop spans 16 amino acids. Germline-derived CDR1 and CDR2 are SGHKS and YYEKEE (reference sequence). Here the CDR3 reads CASSPRAGQGNTEAFF. DNA of the CDR3: TGTGCCAGCAGCCCACGCGCAGGACAGGGGAACACTGAAGCTTTCTTT. The full variable domain, in which reference TRBV5-5 and TRBJ1-1 provide the parts outside the CDR3, is DAGVTQSPTHLIKTRGQQVTLRCSPISGHKSVSWYQQVLGQGPQFIFQYYEKEERGRGNFPDRFSARQFPNYSSELNVNALLLGDSALYLCASSPRAGQGNTEAFFGQGTRLTVV.

Ten or more counts support this clonotype. This chain joins TRBV29-1 and TRBJ2-2; D gene unclear. Germline CDR1 SQVTM, CDR2 ANQGSEA. This CDR3 is built from 14 residues. V was trimmed by 7 bases and J by 1 base, leaving 13 bases between them. The CDR3 bases are TGCAGCGGGAGACACAACCTGAACACCGGGGAGCTGTTTTTT. Protein sequence: CSGRHNLNTGELFF.

The rearrangement uses TRBV5-1 and TRBJ2-3; the match to TRBD2 covers 8 bases. CDR3 length: 15 amino acids. After removal of 4 bases from V and 0 bases from J, the junction contained 4 bases not matched to a gene. Germline loops: CDR1 SGHRS, CDR2 YFSETQ. The CDR3 coding sequence is TGCGCCAGCAGCATAGGCGGGGGGAGCACAGATACGCAGTATTTT. Encoded protein: CASSIGGGSTDTQYF.

The V and J genes are TRBV7-2 and TRBJ2-7, with D perhaps TRBD2 (6 bases). CDR1 is SGHTA and CDR2 is FQGNSA in the germline V gene. The CDR3 runs 14 residues. V was clipped by 5 bases and J by 8 bases, with 19 bases between them. The CDR3 DNA sequence: TGTGCCAGCAGCCTGGGGGGAGATGCCAGTAAGCAGTACTTC. Translating it yields CASSLGGDASKQYF.

This clonotype turned up a few times. The chain has TRBV7-2 and TRBJ1-3; no firm D call. Per germline, CDR1 SGHTA and CDR2 FQGNSA. The germline V and J ends were trimmed by 3 bases and 0 bases, with 12 bases remaining between them. The CDR3 has 16 residues. The CDR3 coding sequence is TGTGCCAGCAGCTTTGGAAGGTTCCCCTCTGGAAACACCATATATTTT. Its translation: CASSFGRFPSGNTIYF.

The sample holds a few counts of this clonotype. The chain uses TRBV24-1 and TRBJ1-1; 9 bases match TRBD1. The CDR3 length is 15 residues. Germline lookup yields CDR1 KGHDR and CDR2 SFDVKD. Germline trimming cut 3 bases from V and 5 bases from J; bases unmatched to any gene: 6. CDR3 protein: CATSDGTGSETEAFF. CDR3 coding DNA: TGTGCCACCAGTGATGGGACAGGGTCGGAGACTGAAGCTTTCTTT.

This clonotype has a handful of counts. The rearrangement joins TRBV4-1 to TRBJ2-7; TRBD2 is a possible D gene (5 bases). Looked up from germline, CDR1 is MGHRA and CDR2 is YSYEKL. The CDR3 spans 13 residues. V lost 0 bases to trimming and J lost 6 bases, with 9 bases between them. The CDR3 bases are TGCGCCAGCAGCCAAGACCGCGGGTTCGAGCAGTACTTC. Protein product: CASSQDRGFEQYF.

The rearrangement joins TRBV3-1 to TRBJ1-1; weak D call: TRBD1 (5 bases). There are 14 residues in the CDR3. CDR1 is LGHDT, CDR2 YNNKEL, per germline (reference sequence). Trimming took off 1 base at V and 4 bases at J, with 10 bases between the two ends. The CDR3 nucleotides read TGTGCCAGCAGCCAAGTCTCAGGGACCACTGAAGCTTTCTTT. It yields the protein CASSQVSGTTEAFF.

The rearrangement uses TRBV15 and TRBJ2-1; 7 bases fit TRBD2. The CDR3 extends over 18 amino acids. Germline V gene data show CDR1 as LNHNV and CDR2 as YYDKDF (reference sequence). V shed 0 bases, J shed 7 bases, and the junction held 15 bases outside the gene matches. CDR3 residues: CATSRDRFVERDSNEQFF. DNA of the CDR3: TGTGCCACCAGCAGAGATCGATTCGTTGAGCGGGATTCAAATGAGCAGTTCTTC.

This clonotype was seen a handful of times. The chain couples TRBV4-3 to TRBJ2-1; TRBD2 agrees at 9 bases. CDR3 length: 15 residues. Germline CDR1 is LGHNA and CDR2 is YSLEER. V shed 1 base, J shed 5 bases, and the junction held 3 bases outside the gene matches. The CDR3 loop reads CASSQGRGGNNEQFF. The CDR3 coding sequence is TGCGCCAGCAGCCAAGGGCGGGGGGGAAACAATGAGCAGTTCTTC.

CDR3 DNA: TGTGCCAGCAGTTTGGGGGGGCTTCACGGCACAGATACGCAGTATTTT. Translating it yields CASSLGGLHGTDTQYF. The rearrangement joins TRBV28 to TRBJ2-3; D is possibly TRBD2 (7 bases). Trimming shortened V by 3 bases and J by 1 base, and 14 bases separated the two germline ends. Germline assignment: CDR1 MDHEN and CDR2 SYDVKM. The CDR3 is 16 residues long. Full variable domain (outside the CDR3, taken from reference TRBV28 and TRBJ2-3): DVKVTQSSRYLVKRTGEKVFLECVQDMDHENMFWYRQDPGLGLRLIYFSYDVKMKEKGDIPEGYSVSREKKERFSLILESASTNQTSMYLCASSLGGLHGTDTQYFGPGTRLTVL.

V gene TRBV6-1 combines with J gene TRBJ1-1; D gene ambiguous. The V and J ends lost 6 bases and 0 bases respectively, with 14 bases between them. Germline V lookup: CDR1 MNHNS, CDR2 SASEGT. CDR3 length: 15 amino acids. CDR3 amino acids: CASRSPDWMNTEAFF. CDR3 sequence (DNA): TGTGCCAGCAGAAGCCCGGACTGGATGAACACTGAAGCTTTCTTT.

This rearrangement joins TRBV9 to TRBJ2-7, with 9 bases aligning to TRBD1. Germline CDR1 SGDLS, CDR2 YYNGEE. V gave up 2 bases and J gave up 3 bases; unmatched junction bases: 6. The CDR3 loop spans 15 amino acids. CDR3 region: CASSVGDRAVYEQYF. Here the CDR3 DNA reads TGTGCCAGCAGCGTCGGGGACAGGGCCGTCTACGAGCAGTACTTC.

This rearrangement joins TRBV6-1 to TRBJ1-1; D possibly corresponds to TRBD1 (5 bases). Germline V CDR1 and CDR2: MNHNS, SASEGT. V was trimmed by 4 bases and J by 6 bases, leaving 15 bases between them. CDR3 length: 14 amino acids. The CDR3 coding sequence is TGTGCCAGCAGTGTTTCGCAGGGAAGGGCTGAAGCTTTCTTT. This sequence encodes CASSVSQGRAEAFF.

As concerns this clonotype: A clone one base away is much larger, so this may be a read error. This chain links TRBV5-1 with TRBJ2-3; D not certain. Germline V gene sequence: CDR1 SGHRS, CDR2 YFSETQ. The CDR3 is 13 residues long. Trimming shortened V by 0 bases and J by 2 bases, and 4 bases separated the two germline ends. CDR3 sequence (DNA): TGCGCCAGCAGCTTGGAACACACAGATACGCAGTATTTT. Protein sequence: CASSLEHTDTQYF.